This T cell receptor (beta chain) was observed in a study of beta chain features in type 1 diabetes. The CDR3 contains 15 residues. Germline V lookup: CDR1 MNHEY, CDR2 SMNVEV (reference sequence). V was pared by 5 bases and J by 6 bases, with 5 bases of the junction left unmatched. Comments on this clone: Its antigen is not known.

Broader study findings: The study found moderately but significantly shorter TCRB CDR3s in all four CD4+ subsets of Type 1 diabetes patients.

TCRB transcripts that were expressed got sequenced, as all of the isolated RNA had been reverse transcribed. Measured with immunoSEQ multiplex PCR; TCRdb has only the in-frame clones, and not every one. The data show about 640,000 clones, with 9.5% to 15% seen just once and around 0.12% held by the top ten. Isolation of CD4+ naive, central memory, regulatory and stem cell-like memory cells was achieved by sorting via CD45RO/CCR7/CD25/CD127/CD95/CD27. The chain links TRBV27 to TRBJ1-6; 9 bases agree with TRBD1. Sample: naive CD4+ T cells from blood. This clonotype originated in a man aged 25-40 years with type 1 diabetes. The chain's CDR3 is CASSKDRGFNSPLHF. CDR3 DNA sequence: TGTGCCAGCAGTAAGGACAGGGGCTTTAATTCACCCCTCCACTTT.